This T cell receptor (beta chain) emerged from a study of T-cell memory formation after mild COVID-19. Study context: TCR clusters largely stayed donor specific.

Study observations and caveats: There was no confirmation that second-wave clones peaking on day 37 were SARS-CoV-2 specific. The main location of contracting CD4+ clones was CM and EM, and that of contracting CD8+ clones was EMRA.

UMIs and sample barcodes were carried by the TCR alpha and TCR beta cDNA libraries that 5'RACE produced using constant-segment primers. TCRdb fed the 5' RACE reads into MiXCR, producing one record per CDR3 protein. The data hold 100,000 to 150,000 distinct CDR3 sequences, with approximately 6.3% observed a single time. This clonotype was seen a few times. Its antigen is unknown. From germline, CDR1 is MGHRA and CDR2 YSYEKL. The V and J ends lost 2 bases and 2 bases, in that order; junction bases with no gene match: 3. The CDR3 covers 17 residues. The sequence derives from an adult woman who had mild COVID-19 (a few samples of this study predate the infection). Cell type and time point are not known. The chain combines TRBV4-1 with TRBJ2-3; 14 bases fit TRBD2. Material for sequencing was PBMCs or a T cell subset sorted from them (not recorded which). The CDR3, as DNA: TGCGCCAGCAGCCAATGGGGACTAGCGGGAGTCACAGATACGCAGTATTTT. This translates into CASSQWGLAGVTDTQYF.